Listed here is a single T cell receptor (beta chain). Its antigen is unknown. The data were taken from a study of OX40 agonist ivuxolimab in advanced cancers. Findings and caveats of the study: Within 6 weeks, CD4+ and CD8+ blood T cells expanded clonally at 0.1 to 3.0 mg/kg. Some of the lowest clonal expansion was seen in partial responders at 0.1-3.0 mg/kg.

Trimming took off 5 bases at V and 2 bases at J, with 13 bases between the two ends. The CDR3 sequence is 15 residues long. Germline lookup yields CDR1 SGHDT and CDR2 YYEEEE. Data came from immunoSEQ multiplex PCR; TCRdb stores just in-frame clones and leaves some out. Among more than 85,000 clones listed, approximately 89% were seen once. The clonotype originates from an adult with an advanced solid tumor such as melanoma, head and neck, liver or kidney cancer. This chain links TRBV5-6 with TRBJ2-2; D is ambiguous. This specimen was CD4+ or CD8+ T cells sorted from blood, taken in a trial of the OX40 agonist ivuxolimab. The CDR3 reads CASRQVHGNTGELFF. In nucleotides, the CDR3 is TGTGCCAGCAGACAAGTTCACGGAAACACCGGGGAGCTGTTTTTT.